This TCR beta chain emerged from a study of CD8+ T cells in alopecia areata. Isolated RNA was reverse transcribed into cDNA used as the sequencing template. Generated by immunoSEQ multiplex PCR, the TCRdb table keeps only in-frame clones and is missing some. The data hold 130,000 to 150,000 clones, with approximately 80% observed a single time. Treatment noted: oral pan-JAK inhibitor, 5-10 mg twice daily. There are 13 residues in the CDR3. V shed 5 bases and J 4 bases; nucleotides not matched to a gene: 3. The germline V gene encodes CDR1 SEHNR and CDR2 FQNEAQ (reference sequence). The sequence was obtained from a human donor with alopecia areata. Sequencing used CD8+ T cells sorted from blood, obtained at week 4, from a patient treated with tofacitinib. V usage is TRBV7-9 and J usage is TRBJ1-2, with TRBD1 identical over 8 bases. The CDR3 nucleotides read TGTGCCAGCAGCGTCGACAGGGGCTATGGCTACACCTTC. It yields the protein CASSVDRGYGYTF.